These T cell receptor beta chains were read from a single sample in a study of blood T cell dynamics during melanoma immunotherapy. Sequencing was performed with immunoSEQ multiplex PCR; in TCRdb, only in-frame clones are kept and a portion is missing. The repertoire holds approximately 11,000 clones, roughly 90% seen once, with nearly 25% in the top ten. The sequencing here drew on blood, taken from a patient treated with checkpoint blockade. These receptors all come from a human donor with melanoma. The CDR3 runs from the conserved cysteine through the conserved F or W. The D gene is left open where the match is weak. A clone size is listed for some rows: how often the clone was seen (once, few, many), or a class if it is expanded.

abundance,j_gene,d_gene,len,v_gene,CDR3nt,CDR3aa
once,TRBJ1-1,.,15,TRBV7-3,TGTGCCAGCAGCTTAACCCCAGGGGCTCACACTGAAGCTTTCTTT,CASSLTPGAHTEAFF
.,TRBJ2-1,TRBD2,15,TRBV10-3,TGTGCCATCAGTGTCGGCGGGAGTTCCTACAATGAGCAGTTCTTC,CAISVGGSSYNEQFF
.,TRBJ2-7,.,11,TRBV29-1,TGCAGCGTTGGGGACTCGGCGGCGCAGTACTTC,CSVGDSAAQYF
.,TRBJ1-2,.,13,TRBV29-1,TGCAGCGCCCGACCGGGGCCGACCTATGGCTACACCTTC,CSARPGPTYGYTF
.,TRBJ2-2,TRBD1,15,TRBV6-1,TGTGCCAGCAGGGACAGGGCAGAGAACACCGGGGAGCTGTTTTTT,CASRDRAENTGELFF
.,TRBJ2-1,.,14,TRBV27,TGTGCCAGCAGCCGGGACCCTCGGGCGGGTGAGCAGTTCTTC,CASSRDPRAGEQFF
.,TRBJ2-5,.,14,TRBV29-1,TGCAGCGTTGAAAGGGGGGCGTACCAAGAGACCCAGTACTTC,CSVERGAYQETQYF
.,TRBJ2-5,.,16,TRBV14,TGTGCCAGCAGCCAGACGACAAAACCGTACCAAGAGACCCAGTACTTC,CASSQTTKPYQETQYF
.,TRBJ1-3,.,13,TRBV18,TGTGCCAGCTGGGGCCGGGCTGGAAACACCATATATTTT,CASWGRAGNTIYF
.,TRBJ2-5,.,11,TRBV28,TGTGCCAGCAGCCCTGGAGAGACCCAGTACTTC,CASSPGETQYF
.,TRBJ2-7,.,11,TRBV2,TGTGCCAGCAGTCCCAGGTGGGAGCAGTACTTC,CASSPRWEQYF
.,TRBJ2-2,.,14,TRBV18,TGTGCCAGCTCACCAGGAGCGTACACCGGGGAGCTGTTTTTT,CASSPGAYTGELFF
few,TRBJ2-1,TRBD2,14,TRBV6-6,TGTGCCAGCAGCCCTAGCGGTACCTACAATGAGCAGTTCTTC,CASSPSGTYNEQFF